The rows below give T cell receptor beta chains drawn from one sample of a study of cytomegalovirus exposure and HLA in healthy donors. TCRdb keeps only in-frame clones here, not all; method: immunoSEQ multiplex PCR. The table lists some 120,000 clones, 80% of them singletons. Sequencing used PBMCs. These receptors all come from a man aged 25-45 years in good health and CMV-seronegative. Both conserved end residues are part of each CDR3. A D gene is named only where the DNA matches it firmly. Clone size appears in some rows only: once, few, many, or a class for an expanded clone.

J gene | D gene | clone size | V gene | CDR3 DNA | CDR3 protein
TRBJ2-1 | TRBD2 | NA | TRBV28 | TGTGCCAGCAGCCCAAGTGCTAGCGGGAGTCGTCGTAATGAGCAGTTCTTC | CASSPSASGSRRNEQFF
TRBJ2-1 | NA | once | TRBV6-5 | TGTGCCAGCAGTTACGGAGGGAAGGGCAATGAGCAGTTCTTC | CASSYGGKGNEQFF
TRBJ2-7 | NA | NA | TRBV29-1 | TGCAGCGTTTCTCGGGGGAGCCACGAGCAGTACTTC | CSVSRGSHEQYF
TRBJ2-3 | TRBD2 | NA | TRBV27 | TGTGCCAGCAGTTTTGGCGGGAGGGGCACAGATACGCAGTATTTT | CASSFGGRGTDTQYF
TRBJ2-7 | NA | NA | TRBV27 | TGTGCCAGCAGTAAAAAGGCAGCAACTACCTACGAGCAGTACTTC | CASSKKAATTYEQYF
TRBJ2-1 | NA | few | TRBV6-4 | TGTGCCAGCAGTGACTCGGACAACAATGAGCAGTTCTTC | CASSDSDNNEQFF
TRBJ1-2 | NA | NA | TRBV29-1 | TGCAGCGTCGAAAATACAGGCAACCGCCGATTACTTGACTTC | CSVENTGNRRLLDF
TRBJ2-1 | TRBD2 | NA | TRBV5-1 | TGCGCCAGCAGCACCTCCGGGACTAGCCTCTCCAATGAGCAGTTCTTC | CASSTSGTSLSNEQFF
TRBJ2-1 | TRBD1 | few | TRBV28 | TGCTGCTCAGGGGGCTCCCGCACCAATGAGCAGTTCTTC | CCSGGSRTNEQFF
TRBJ1-2 | NA | NA | TRBV4-1 | TGCGCCAGCAGCCAGGAGCCTAACTATGGCTACACCTTC | CASSQEPNYGYTF
TRBJ2-1 | TRBD2 | once | TRBV11-3 | TGTGCCAGCAGCGGGACTAGCGGGGCCAACAATGAGCAGTTCTTC | CASSGTSGANNEQFF
TRBJ1-2 | TRBD1 | NA | TRBV7-9 | TGTGCCAGCAGCCTCCGGGACAGGGAGCGTCGCGGCTACACCTTC | CASSLRDRERRGYTF
TRBJ1-5 | TRBD1 | NA | TRBV28 | TGTGCCAGCAGGCTTCCGGGACAGGGGAACAATCAGCCCCAGCATTTT | CASRLPGQGNNQPQHF
TRBJ2-3 | NA | NA | TRBV5-4 | TGTGCCAGCAGCTTGGAGGGGGTCACAGATACGCAGTATTTT | CASSLEGVTDTQYF
TRBJ2-7 | TRBD1 | NA | TRBV11-3 | TGTGCCAGCAGACGACAGGGGTCCCACGAGCAGTACTTC | CASRRQGSHEQYF
TRBJ2-7 | TRBD1 | NA | TRBV28 | TGTGCCAGCAGTATCAACAGGGGGACCTACGAGCAGTACTTC | CASSINRGTYEQYF
TRBJ1-1 | NA | NA | TRBV9 | TGTGCCAGCGCTACAGGGTCCCTGATGAACACTGAAGCTTTCTTT | CASATGSLMNTEAFF
TRBJ1-5 | NA | NA | TRBV19 | TGTGCCAGTAGCCGAGGCTTATTAAGCAATCAGCCCCAGCATTTT | CASSRGLLSNQPQHF
TRBJ1-5 | NA | NA | TRBV4-2 | TGTGCCAGCAGCCAAGATTCGGATGTTCGAGGTCAGCCCCAGCATTTT | CASSQDSDVRGQPQHF
TRBJ2-1 | TRBD2 | NA | TRBV14 | TGTGCCAGCAGCCACACTATTCGGGAGGAGTTCTACAATGAGCAGTTCTTC | CASSHTIREEFYNEQFF
TRBJ2-1 | NA | NA | TRBV4-2 | TGTGCCAGCAGCCAAGGTAGTGAGCAGTTCTTC | CASSQGSEQFF
TRBJ2-7 | TRBD1 | NA | TRBV7-2 | TGTGCCAGCAGCTTAACTAGGGGACAGACCTACGAGCAGTACTTC | CASSLTRGQTYEQYF
TRBJ2-7 | NA | once | TRBV21-1 | TGTGCCAGCAGCAAAGGTGTGTCCGACGAGCAGTACTTC | CASSKGVSDEQYF
TRBJ2-1 | TRBD1 | NA | TRBV27 | TGTGCCAGCAGTTTATCGGGGACAGGGGGTCTTAATGAGCAGTTCTTC | CASSLSGTGGLNEQFF
TRBJ1-2 | NA | NA | TRBV2 | TGTGCCAGCAGTGAAGGGAAGGAGGACTATGGCTACACCTTC | CASSEGKEDYGYTF
TRBJ2-7 | NA | NA | TRBV4-1 | TGCGCCAGCAGCCCCTTTGCAGGAGCGGGCGAGCAGTACTTC | CASSPFAGAGEQYF
TRBJ2-2 | NA | once | TRBV5-4 | TGTGCCAGCAGCTTGGTTGGGGGCGGACTCAAAAGAGGGGAGCTGTTTTTT | CASSLVGGGLKRGELFF
TRBJ2-2 | NA | NA | TRBV4-1 | TGCGCCAGCAGCCCCTGGGCACCCGCCGACGGGGAGCTGTTTTTT | CASSPWAPADGELFF
TRBJ2-3 | TRBD2 | NA | TRBV5-1 | TGCGCCAGCAGCCAGAGTAGCGGGGGGGCCCAGGGTACGCAGTATTTT | CASSQSSGGAQGTQYF
TRBJ1-1 | NA | NA | TRBV4-2 | TGTGCCAGCAGCCAAGAGACTGTTCTGCCTGAAGCTTTCTTT | CASSQETVLPEAFF
TRBJ2-5 | TRBD2 | NA | TRBV9 | TGTGCCAGCGGGACTAGCGGGAGGGCGGGTGAGACCCAGTACTTC | CASGTSGRAGETQYF
TRBJ2-7 | NA | NA | TRBV5-6 | TGTGCCAGCAGCTTGTTTGGGGGGAATTACGAGCAGTACTTC | CASSLFGGNYEQYF
TRBJ1-4 | NA | NA | TRBV5-1 | TGCGCCAGCAAACAGGCAACTAATGAAAAACTGTTTTTT | CASKQATNEKLFF
TRBJ2-7 | TRBD2 | NA | TRBV9 | TGTGCCAGCAGCGCCGGGACTAGCGGGGGGACCTACTACGAGCAGTACTTC | CASSAGTSGGTYYEQYF
TRBJ2-2 | TRBD2 | few | TRBV7-6 | TGTGCCAGCAGCAGCGGACTAGCGGGCCCCCTCCCGAACACCGGGGAGCTGTTTTTT | CASSSGLAGPLPNTGELFF
TRBJ1-1 | NA | NA | TRBV19 | TGTGCCAGCAGTATAGGGAGGGTCGCCACTGAAGCTTTCTTT | CASSIGRVATEAFF
TRBJ2-5 | NA | NA | TRBV9 | TGTGCCAGCAGCGTAGGAGGCAACCAAGAGACCCAGTACTTC | CASSVGGNQETQYF
TRBJ2-5 | NA | NA | TRBV7-7 | TGTGCAAGAGGACGGAGGCCTTTCAACTTGGAGACCCAGTACTTC | CARGRRPFNLETQYF
TRBJ1-3 | TRBD1 | NA | TRBV4-3 | TGCGCCAGCAGCCAAGGACAGGGGTCTGGAAACACCATATATTTT | CASSQGQGSGNTIYF
TRBJ1-1 | NA | NA | TRBV4-1 | TGCGCCAGCAGCCACTCCGGCAGGGGTACCGAAGCTTTCTTT | CASSHSGRGTEAFF
TRBJ2-7 | NA | NA | TRBV5-1 | TGCGCCAGCAGCTTCAGTCTTGGTTCCGGACAATCCTACGAGCAGTACTTC | CASSFSLGSGQSYEQYF
TRBJ1-1 | NA | NA | TRBV29-1 | TGCAGCGGGCGGGCGGGACGGAACACTGAAGCTTTCTTT | CSGRAGRNTEAFF
TRBJ1-4 | NA | once | TRBV28 | TGTGCCAGCAGACAGGACCCCCTGGAAAAACTGTTTTTT | CASRQDPLEKLFF
TRBJ1-1 | TRBD1 | once | TRBV9 | TGTGCCAGCAGCGTAGCTGGGACAGGGAGCACTGAAGCTTTCTTT | CASSVAGTGSTEAFF
TRBJ2-4 | NA | NA | TRBV30 | TGTGCCTGGAGTAAAGGACAGAAAAACATTCAGTACTTC | CAWSKGQKNIQYF
TRBJ2-7 | TRBD1 | many | TRBV28 | TGTGCCAGCAGTTTGAGGGGACAGGGGTACGAGCAGTACTTC | CASSLRGQGYEQYF
TRBJ1-1 | NA | few | TRBV28 | TGTGCCAGCACGAGGGCGGGGGACACTGAAGCTTTCTTT | CASTRAGDTEAFF
TRBJ1-4 | NA | NA | TRBV18 | TGTGCCAGCAATACAGGGTGGGATGAAAAACTGTTTTTT | CASNTGWDEKLFF
TRBJ1-2 | TRBD1 | NA | TRBV25-1 | TGTGCCAGCAGCCCACAGGGGAGCTATGGCTACACCTTC | CASSPQGSYGYTF
TRBJ2-1 | NA | NA | TRBV7-7 | TGTGCTAGCAGCTTACCGGGGGAAGAAGAGCAGTTCTTC | CASSLPGEEEQFF
TRBJ1-5 | NA | NA | TRBV27 | TGTGCCAGCAGGCAATCGGGAGGGGGGTTCAGCAATCAGCCCCAGCATTTT | CASRQSGGGFSNQPQHF
TRBJ1-5 | NA | NA | TRBV19 | TGTGCCAGTAGTATAAGTTCGGGGATAGGCCAGCCCCAGCATTTT | CASSISSGIGQPQHF
TRBJ2-5 | NA | NA | TRBV4-1 | TGCGCCAGCAGCCAAAACGTTAGGGGGGGGTCCCAAGAGACCCAGTACTTC | CASSQNVRGGSQETQYF
TRBJ1-1 | NA | NA | TRBV2 | TGTGCCAGCAGTGAAGCGCCGCGGAACACTGAAGCTTTCTTT | CASSEAPRNTEAFF
TRBJ2-2 | NA | few | TRBV9 | TGTGCCAGCAGCTCCCTCCCCGAGCCCGGGGAGCTGTTTTTT | CASSSLPEPGELFF